This T cell receptor (beta chain) was profiled in a study of tumor and adjacent non-tumor tissue in lung cancer. Overall study: The cohort had about twelve adenocarcinoma, a couple of squamous cell and 1 small cell patients. Each sample yielded millions of productive TCRbeta reads on average.

Three rounds of nested PCR, following a modified ARM-PCR protocol, produced the TCRbeta library. TCRdb fed the multiplex PCR reads into MiXCR, producing one record per CDR3 protein. The profile shows about 67,000 distinct CDR3 sequences, more than 75% of them singletons. RNA was extracted from bulk tissue without any cell sorting. This non-tumor lung sample came from over 3 cm beyond the tumor edge. This CDR3 spans 15 amino acids. Germline CDR1 and CDR2: SGHTA and FQGTGA. The trim removed 3 bases at V and 7 bases at J, leaving 8 bases unmatched. Notes on the study in general: Higher tumor TCR diversity was associated with shorter survival.

This clonotype has ten or more counts. Its target is unknown. The receptor was isolated from a man in his fifties or sixties with non-small cell lung cancer. The material sequenced was distant non-tumor lung tissue. J is TRBJ2-5 and V is TRBV7-3, with TRBD2 matching 10 bases. The CDR3 region has the DNA TGTGCCAGCAGCTTCGCTAGCGGGAGTAGGGCGACCCAGTACTTC. It specifies CASSFASGSRATQYF.